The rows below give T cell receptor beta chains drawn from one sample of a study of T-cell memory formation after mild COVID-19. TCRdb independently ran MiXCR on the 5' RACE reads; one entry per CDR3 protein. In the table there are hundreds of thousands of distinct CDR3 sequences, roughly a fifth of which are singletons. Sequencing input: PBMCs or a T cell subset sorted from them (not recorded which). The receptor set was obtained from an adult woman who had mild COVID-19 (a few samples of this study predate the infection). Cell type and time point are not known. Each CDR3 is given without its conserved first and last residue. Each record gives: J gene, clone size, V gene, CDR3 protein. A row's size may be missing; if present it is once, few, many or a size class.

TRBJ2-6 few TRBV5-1 ARGLRQGSASGANVLT
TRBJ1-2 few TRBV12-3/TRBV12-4 ASSFRGGVRDYT
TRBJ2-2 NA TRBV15 ATSREEGYDTGELF
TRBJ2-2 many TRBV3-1 ASSHPGSIANTGELF
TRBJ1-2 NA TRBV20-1 SAREPTGGYT
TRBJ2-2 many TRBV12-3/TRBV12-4 ASSFEGTGELF
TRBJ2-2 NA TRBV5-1 ASSLLAGATTGELF
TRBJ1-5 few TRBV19 ASSWANQPQH
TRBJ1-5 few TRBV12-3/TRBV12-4 ASKRTGNSNQPQH
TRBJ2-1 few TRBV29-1 SVELGEGPKI
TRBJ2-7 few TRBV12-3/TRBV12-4 ASSGTRATAAAYEQY
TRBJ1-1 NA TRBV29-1 SVAGRMNTEAF
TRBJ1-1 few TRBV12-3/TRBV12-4 ASSLEGRNTEAF
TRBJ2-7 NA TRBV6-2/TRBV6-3 ASNLGFSYEQY
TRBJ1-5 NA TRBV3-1 ASSQSGGNTPQH
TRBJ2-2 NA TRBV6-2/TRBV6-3 ASSVSGQYTGELF
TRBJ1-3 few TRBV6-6 ASMMDSGNTIY
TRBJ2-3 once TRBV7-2 ASSRRTLTDTQY
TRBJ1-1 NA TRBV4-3 ASSQRVGVGRNTEAF
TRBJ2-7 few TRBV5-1 ASSQKAGEYREQY
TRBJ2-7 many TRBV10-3 AISRDRGNEQY
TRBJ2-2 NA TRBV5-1 ASSLSGGLTGELF
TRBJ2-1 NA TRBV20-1 SARASGRASYNEQF
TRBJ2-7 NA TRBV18 ASSRMAGKSINEQY
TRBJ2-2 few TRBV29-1 SVAGPWGGELF
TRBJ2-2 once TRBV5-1 ASSDPTNTGELF
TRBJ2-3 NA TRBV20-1 SAREELLGRHFGNADTQY
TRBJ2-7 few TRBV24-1 ATSDSRGTGNDEQY
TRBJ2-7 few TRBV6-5 ASSLRDGGYEQY
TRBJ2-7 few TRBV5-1 ASSLGQHSYEQY
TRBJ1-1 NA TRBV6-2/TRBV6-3 ASRNGGTNTEAF
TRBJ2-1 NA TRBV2 ASSERGLANEQF
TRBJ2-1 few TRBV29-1 SVAQGQGGSYNEQF
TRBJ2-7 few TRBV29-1 SANNRDRGTYEQY
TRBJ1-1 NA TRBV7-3 ASSPQQAANTEAF
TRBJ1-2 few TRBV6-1 ASRERSYGYT
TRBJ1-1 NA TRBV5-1 ASSSQGPDTEAF
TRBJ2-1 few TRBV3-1 ASSQDRGLAGGSSYNEQF
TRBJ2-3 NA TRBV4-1 ASSPLNGLNTDTQY
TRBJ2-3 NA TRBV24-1 ATSDPGMDTQY
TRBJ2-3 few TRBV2 ASSEAPSGGMDTQY
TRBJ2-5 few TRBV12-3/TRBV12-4 ASSSASGASETQY
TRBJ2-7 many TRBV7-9 ASSPRAASYEQY
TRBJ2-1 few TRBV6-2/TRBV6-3 ASSTQRYNEQF
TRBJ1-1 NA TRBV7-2 ASSRMGAGMNTEAF
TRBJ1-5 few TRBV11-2 ASSFDRNQPQH
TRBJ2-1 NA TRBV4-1 ASKELAGESLGDNEQF
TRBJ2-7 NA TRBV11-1 ASSPFGGSSSYEQY
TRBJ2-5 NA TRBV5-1 ASSSGSWTMGETQY
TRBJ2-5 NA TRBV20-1 SARSWTEGETQY
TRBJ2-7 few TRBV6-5 ASSYSRGNEQY